The next 6 T cell receptor beta chains were all read from a single sample in a study of T cells of healthy individuals. TCRdb recomputed calls from the 5' RACE reads with MiXCR, one row per CDR3 protein. The sample has about 100,000 distinct CDR3 sequences, around 17% seen once; the top ten hold 6.2%. The receptors were gathered from a human donor in good health.

The V and J genes are TRBV28 and TRBJ1-2; D remains unclear. V lost 10 bases to trimming and J lost 0 bases, with 6 bases between them. The CDR3 sequence is 11 residues long. Germline CDR1 MDHEN, CDR2 SYDVKM. The CDR3 coding sequence is TGTGCCACAACGACTAACTATGGCTACACCTTC. Amino acid sequence: CATTTNYGYTF.

The rearrangement uses TRBV3-1 and TRBJ2-7, with a possible D match to TRBD1 (5 bases). The CDR3 length is 14 residues. Germline V gene data show CDR1 as LGHDT and CDR2 as YNNKEL (reference sequence). Trimming shortened V by 2 bases and J by 3 bases, and 11 bases separated the two germline ends. CDR3 amino acids: CASSQRGANYEQYF. The CDR3 region has the DNA TGTGCCAGCAGCCAAAGGGGCGCAAACTACGAGCAGTACTTC.

This clonotype was seen a handful of times. This chain connects TRBV7-8 to TRBJ1-6, with TRBD1 identical over 9 bases. The ends lost 0 bases at V and 7 bases at J; junction bases unmatched: 10. The CDR3 spans 18 residues. In germline, CDR1 is SGHVS, CDR2 FQNEAQ. The DNA for the CDR3 is TGTGCCAGCAGCTTAGCCCCCGGGACAGGGCCCGACAATTCACCCCTCCACTTT. It translates to CASSLAPGTGPDNSPLHF.

This clonotype was recorded at least ten times. The V and J genes are TRBV21-1 and TRBJ2-5; the D call TRBD1 from the table was never checked on the DNA. TRBV21-1 counts as a pseudogene. This CDR3 region has 9 residues. In DNA form, the CDR3 reads TGTGCCTCGGGGCAGACCCAGTACTTC. This codes for CASGQTQYF.

This clonotype was observed many times. V and J are TRBV6-2 or TRBV6-3 and TRBJ2-1; 7 nucleotides line up with TRBD2. Germline V gene sequence: CDR1 MNHEY, CDR2 SVGEGT. The CDR3 sequence is 18 residues long. V gave up 7 bases and J gave up 3 bases; unmatched junction bases: 18. DNA for the CDR3: TGTGCCAGCACCCAAGAGGGCCAGCTAGCGGACCTCTACAATGAGCAGTTCTTC. Amino acid sequence: CASTQEGQLADLYNEQFF.

Notes on this clonotype: A much larger clone lies a single base off, so this may be a read error. The gene calls are TRBV9 and TRBJ1-4; TRBD1 matches 8 bases. CDR3 size: 15 residues. Germline V gene data show CDR1 as SGDLS and CDR2 as YYNGEE. For the CDR3, the DNA is TGTACCAGCAGCGTTGACGGGACAGGAGGGGAAAAACTGTTTTTT. This encodes CTSSVDGTGGEKLFF.